The clone carrying this T cell receptor beta chain showed up just a few times. Antigen: not known. CDR1 and CDR2 (germline): SEHNR, FQNEAQ (reference sequence). Trimming removed 4 bases from V and 5 bases from J; junction bases left unmatched: 2. This CDR3 is 14 amino acids long. The sample is drawn from a study of cytomegalovirus exposure and HLA in healthy donors. Overall study context: Clustering assigned 81% of the approximately 370 genotyped donors to the Caucasian-associated ancestry cluster. General study points: 87-base-pair reads could not separate some V segments, including TRBV6-2 and TRBV6-3. There were some public TCRs occurring in many donors, but most TCR sequences were rare.

Amplification used 60 Vbeta primers and 13 Jbeta primers. Method: immunoSEQ multiplex PCR; TCRdb's copy keeps in-frame clones and lacks some. The table shows over 200,000 clones, with roughly 79% occurring only once. This TCR was sampled from a middle-aged woman in good health and CMV-seronegative. The sample comprised PBMCs. This chain links TRBV7-9 with TRBJ1-1; 12 bases are shared with TRBD1. The CDR3 protein is CASSWGQGATEAFF. CDR3 in DNA: TGTGCCAGCAGCTGGGGACAGGGGGCGACTGAAGCTTTCTTT.